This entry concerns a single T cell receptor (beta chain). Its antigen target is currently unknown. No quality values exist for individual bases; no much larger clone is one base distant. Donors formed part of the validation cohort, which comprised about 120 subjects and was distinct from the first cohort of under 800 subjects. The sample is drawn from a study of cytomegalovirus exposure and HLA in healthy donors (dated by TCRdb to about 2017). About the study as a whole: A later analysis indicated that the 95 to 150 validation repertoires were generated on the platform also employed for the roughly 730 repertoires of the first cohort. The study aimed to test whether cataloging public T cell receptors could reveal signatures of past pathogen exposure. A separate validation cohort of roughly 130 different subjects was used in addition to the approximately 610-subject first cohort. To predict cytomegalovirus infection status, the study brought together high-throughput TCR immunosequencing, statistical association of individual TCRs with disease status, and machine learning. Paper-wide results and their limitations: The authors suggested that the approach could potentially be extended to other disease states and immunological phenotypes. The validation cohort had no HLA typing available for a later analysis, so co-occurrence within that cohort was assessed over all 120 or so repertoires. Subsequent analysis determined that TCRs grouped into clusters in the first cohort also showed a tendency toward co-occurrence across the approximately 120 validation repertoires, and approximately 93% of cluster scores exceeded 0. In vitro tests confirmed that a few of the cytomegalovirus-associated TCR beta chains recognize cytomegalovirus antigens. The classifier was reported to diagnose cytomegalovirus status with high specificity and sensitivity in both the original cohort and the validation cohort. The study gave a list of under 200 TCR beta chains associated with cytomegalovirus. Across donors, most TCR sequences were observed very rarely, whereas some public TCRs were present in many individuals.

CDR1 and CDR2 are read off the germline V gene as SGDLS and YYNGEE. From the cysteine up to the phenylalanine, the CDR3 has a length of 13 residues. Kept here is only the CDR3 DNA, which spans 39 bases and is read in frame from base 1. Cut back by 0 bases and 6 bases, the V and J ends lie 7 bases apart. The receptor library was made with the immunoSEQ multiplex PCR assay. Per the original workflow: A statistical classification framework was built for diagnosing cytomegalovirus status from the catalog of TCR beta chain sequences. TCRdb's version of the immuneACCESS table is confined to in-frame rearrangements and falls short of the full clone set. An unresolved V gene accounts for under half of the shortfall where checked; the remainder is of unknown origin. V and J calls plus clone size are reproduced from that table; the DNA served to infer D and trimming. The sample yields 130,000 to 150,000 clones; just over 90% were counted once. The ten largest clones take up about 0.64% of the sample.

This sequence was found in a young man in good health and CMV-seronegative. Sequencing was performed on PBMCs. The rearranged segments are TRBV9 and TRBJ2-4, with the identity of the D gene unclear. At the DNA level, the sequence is TGTGCCAGCAGCGTAGCCCCAGGAAACATTCAGTACTTC. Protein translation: CASSVAPGNIQYF.